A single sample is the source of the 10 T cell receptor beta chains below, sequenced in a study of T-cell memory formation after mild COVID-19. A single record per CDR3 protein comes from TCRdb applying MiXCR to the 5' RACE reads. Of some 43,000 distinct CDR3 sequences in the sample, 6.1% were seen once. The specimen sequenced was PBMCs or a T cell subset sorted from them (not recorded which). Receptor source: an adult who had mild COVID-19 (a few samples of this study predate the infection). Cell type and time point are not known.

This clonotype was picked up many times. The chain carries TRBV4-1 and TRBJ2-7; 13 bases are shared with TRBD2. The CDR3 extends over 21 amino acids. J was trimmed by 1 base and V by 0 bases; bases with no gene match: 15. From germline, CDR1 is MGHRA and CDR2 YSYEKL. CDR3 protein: CASSQDAQGLAGTIGSYEQYF. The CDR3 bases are TGCGCCAGCAGCCAAGATGCACAGGGACTAGCGGGGACGATAGGTTCCTACGAGCAGTACTTC.

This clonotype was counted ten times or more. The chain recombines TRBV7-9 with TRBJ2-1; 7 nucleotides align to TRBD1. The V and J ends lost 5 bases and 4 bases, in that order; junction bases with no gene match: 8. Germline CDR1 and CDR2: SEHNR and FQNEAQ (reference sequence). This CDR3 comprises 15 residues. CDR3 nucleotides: TGTGCCAGCAGCCCGATGGACAGGTCTTACAATGAGCAGTTCTTC. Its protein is CASSPMDRSYNEQFF.

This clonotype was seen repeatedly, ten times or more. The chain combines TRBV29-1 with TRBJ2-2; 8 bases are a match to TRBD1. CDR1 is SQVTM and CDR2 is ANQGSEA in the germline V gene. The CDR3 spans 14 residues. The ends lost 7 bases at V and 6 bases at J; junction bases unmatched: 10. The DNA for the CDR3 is TGCAGCGCACAGGGGGGCCGTGGGGCCGGGGAGCTGTTTTTT. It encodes CSAQGGRGAGELFF.

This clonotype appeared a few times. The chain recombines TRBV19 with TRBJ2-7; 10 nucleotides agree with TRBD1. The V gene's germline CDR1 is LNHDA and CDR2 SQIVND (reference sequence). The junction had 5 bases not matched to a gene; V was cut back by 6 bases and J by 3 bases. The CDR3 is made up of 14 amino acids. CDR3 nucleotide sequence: TGTGCCAGTAGCCGGGACAGGGGTGACTACGAGCAGTACTTC. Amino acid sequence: CASSRDRGDYEQYF. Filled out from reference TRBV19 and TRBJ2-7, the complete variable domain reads DGGITQSPKYLFRKEGQNVTLSCEQNLNHDAMYWYRQDPGQGLRLIYYSQIVNDFQKGDIAEGYSVSREKKESFPLTVTSAQKNPTAFYLCASSRDRGDYEQYFGPGTRLTVT.

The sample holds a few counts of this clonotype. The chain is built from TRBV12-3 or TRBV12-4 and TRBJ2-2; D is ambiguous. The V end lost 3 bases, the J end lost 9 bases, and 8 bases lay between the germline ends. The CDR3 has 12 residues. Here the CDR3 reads CASSFFRRELFF. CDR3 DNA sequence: TGTGCCAGCAGTTTTTTCCGCCGGGAGCTGTTTTTT.

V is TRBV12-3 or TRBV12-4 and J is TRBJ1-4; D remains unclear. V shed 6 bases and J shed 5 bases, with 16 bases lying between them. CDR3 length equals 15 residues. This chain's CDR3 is CASSTPKQWNEKLFF. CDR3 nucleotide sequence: TGTGCCAGCAGCACCCCGAAACAGTGGAATGAAAAACTGTTTTTT.

CDR3 bases: TGTGCCAGCAGTTGGCCTAGCGGCTACAATGAGCAGTTCTTC. It is translated as CASSWPSGYNEQFF. The chain uses TRBV6-2 or TRBV6-3 and TRBJ2-1, with 7 bases matching TRBD2. Unmatched junction bases numbered 3, after V lost 4 bases and J lost 3 bases. The CDR3 consists of 14 residues. Germline-derived CDR1 and CDR2 are MNHEY and SVGEGT.

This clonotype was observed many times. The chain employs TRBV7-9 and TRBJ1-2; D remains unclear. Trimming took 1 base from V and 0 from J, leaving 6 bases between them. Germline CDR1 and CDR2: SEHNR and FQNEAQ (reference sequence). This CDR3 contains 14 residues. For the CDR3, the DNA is TGTGCCAGCAGCTTAGTGGCGGCTAACTATGGCTACACCTTC. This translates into CASSLVAANYGYTF.

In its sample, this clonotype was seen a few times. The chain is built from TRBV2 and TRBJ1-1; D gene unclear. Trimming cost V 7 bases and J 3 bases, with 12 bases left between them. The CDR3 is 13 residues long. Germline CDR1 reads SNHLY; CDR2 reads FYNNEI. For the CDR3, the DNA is TGTGCCAGCAATCGGGAATCTGACACTGAAGCTTTCTTT. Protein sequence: CASNRESDTEAFF.

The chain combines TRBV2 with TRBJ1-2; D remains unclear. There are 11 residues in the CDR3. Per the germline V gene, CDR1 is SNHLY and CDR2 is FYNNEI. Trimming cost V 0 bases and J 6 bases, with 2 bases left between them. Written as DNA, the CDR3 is TGTGCCAGCAGTGAAGCTAATGGCTACACCTTC. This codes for CASSEANGYTF. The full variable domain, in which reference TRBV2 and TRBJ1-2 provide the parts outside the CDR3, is EPEVTQTPSHQVTQMGQEVILRCVPISNHLYFYWYRQILGQKVEFLVSFYNNEISEKSEIFDDQFSVERPDGSNFTLKIRSTKLEDSAMYFCASSEANGYTFGSGTRLTVV.